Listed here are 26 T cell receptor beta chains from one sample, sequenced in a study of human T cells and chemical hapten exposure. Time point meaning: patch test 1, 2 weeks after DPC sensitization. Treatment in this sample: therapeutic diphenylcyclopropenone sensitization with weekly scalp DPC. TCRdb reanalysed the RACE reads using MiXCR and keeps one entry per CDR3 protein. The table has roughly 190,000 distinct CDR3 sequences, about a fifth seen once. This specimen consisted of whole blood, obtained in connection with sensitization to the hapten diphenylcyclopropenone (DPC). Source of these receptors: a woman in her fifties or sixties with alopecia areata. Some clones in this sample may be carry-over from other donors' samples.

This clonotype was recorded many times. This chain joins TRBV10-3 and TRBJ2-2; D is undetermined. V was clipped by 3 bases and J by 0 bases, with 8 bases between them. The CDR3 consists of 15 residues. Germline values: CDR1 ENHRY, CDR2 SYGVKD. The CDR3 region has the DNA TGTGCCATCAGTGACGTGCCTCCGAACACCGGGGAGCTGTTTTTT. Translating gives CAISDVPPNTGELFF.

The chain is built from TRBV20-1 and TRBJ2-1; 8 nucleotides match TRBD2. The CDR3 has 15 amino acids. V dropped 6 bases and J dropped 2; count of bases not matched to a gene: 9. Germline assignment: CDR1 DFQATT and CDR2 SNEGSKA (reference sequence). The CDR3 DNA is TGCAGTGCAAAAGGGCTAGCGGGCGCCTACAATGAGCAGTTCTTC. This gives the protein CSAKGLAGAYNEQFF.

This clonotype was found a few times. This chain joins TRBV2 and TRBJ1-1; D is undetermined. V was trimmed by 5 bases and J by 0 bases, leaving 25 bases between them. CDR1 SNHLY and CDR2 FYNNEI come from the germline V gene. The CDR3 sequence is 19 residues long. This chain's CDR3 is CASSTRQTQRGIMNTEAFF. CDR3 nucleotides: TGTGCCAGCAGTACGCGACAAACGCAGCGCGGAATTATGAACACTGAAGCTTTCTTT.

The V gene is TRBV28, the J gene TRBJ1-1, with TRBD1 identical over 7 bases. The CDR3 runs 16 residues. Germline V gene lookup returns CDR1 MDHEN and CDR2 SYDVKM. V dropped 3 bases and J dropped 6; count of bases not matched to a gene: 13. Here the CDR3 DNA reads TGTGCCAGCAGTTTTCCCGGGACAGTAGTGGTGCCTGAAGCTTTCTTT. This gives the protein CASSFPGTVVVPEAFF.

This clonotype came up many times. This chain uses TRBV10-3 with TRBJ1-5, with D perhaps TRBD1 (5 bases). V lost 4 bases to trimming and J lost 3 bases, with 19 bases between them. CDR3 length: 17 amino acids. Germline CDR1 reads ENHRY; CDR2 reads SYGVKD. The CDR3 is CAISVSQNRGVNQPQHF. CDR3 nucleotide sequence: TGTGCCATCAGTGTGAGTCAAAATCGGGGGGTCAATCAGCCCCAGCATTTT.

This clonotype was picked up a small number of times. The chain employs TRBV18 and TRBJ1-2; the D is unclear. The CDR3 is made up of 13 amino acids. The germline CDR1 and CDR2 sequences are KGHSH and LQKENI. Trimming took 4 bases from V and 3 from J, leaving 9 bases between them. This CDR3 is CASSQLPDYGYTF. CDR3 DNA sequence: TGTGCCAGCTCACAGCTCCCCGACTATGGCTACACCTTC.

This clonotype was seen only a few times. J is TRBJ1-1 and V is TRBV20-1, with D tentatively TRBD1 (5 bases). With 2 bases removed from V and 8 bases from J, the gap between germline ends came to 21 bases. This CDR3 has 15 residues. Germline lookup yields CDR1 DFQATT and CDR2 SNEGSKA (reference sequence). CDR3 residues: CSARPGNANPREAFF. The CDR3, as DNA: TGCAGTGCTAGACCAGGGAACGCAAATCCGCGAGAAGCTTTCTTT.

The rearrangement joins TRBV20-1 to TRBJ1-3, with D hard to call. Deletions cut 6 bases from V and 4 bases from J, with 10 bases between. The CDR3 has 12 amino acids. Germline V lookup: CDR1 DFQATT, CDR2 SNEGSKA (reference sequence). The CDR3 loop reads CSAQNKGNTIYF. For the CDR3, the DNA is TGCAGTGCGCAGAACAAGGGAAACACCATATATTTT.

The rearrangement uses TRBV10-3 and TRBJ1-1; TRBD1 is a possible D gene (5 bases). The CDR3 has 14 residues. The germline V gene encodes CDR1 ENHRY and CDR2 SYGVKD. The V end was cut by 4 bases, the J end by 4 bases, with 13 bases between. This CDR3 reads CAISAVAGGTEAFF. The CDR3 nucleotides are TGTGCCATCAGTGCCGTGGCGGGGGGCACTGAAGCTTTCTTT.

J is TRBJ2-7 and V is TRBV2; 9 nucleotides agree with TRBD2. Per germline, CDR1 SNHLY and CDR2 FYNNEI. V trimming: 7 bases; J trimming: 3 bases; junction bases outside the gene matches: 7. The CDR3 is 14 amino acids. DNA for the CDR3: TGTGCCAGCACCGTGACTAGCGGAGGCTACGAGCAGTACTTC. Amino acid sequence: CASTVTSGGYEQYF.

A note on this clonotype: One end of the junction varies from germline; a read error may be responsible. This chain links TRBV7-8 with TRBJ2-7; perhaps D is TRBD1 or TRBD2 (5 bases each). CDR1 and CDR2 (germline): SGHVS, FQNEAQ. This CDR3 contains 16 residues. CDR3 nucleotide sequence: TGTGCCAGCAGCCTAGCCGTCGGCTCCGACAGCAAAAAGCAGTACTTC. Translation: CASSLAVGSDSKKQYF.

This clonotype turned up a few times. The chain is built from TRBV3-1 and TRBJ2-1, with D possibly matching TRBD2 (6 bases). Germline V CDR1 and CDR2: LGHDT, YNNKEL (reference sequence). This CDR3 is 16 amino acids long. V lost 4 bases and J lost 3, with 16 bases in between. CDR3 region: CASSPSLAVRYNEQFF. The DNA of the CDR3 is TGTGCCAGCAGCCCCTCCTTAGCGGTACGCTACAATGAGCAGTTCTTC.

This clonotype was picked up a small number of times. Here the CDR3 DNA reads TGTGCCAGCAGCCAAGATTACAGGGGTTACATGAACACTGAAGCTTTCTTT. It specifies CASSQDYRGYMNTEAFF. The chain carries TRBV3-1 and TRBJ1-1; 7 positions agree with TRBD1. This CDR3 is built from 17 residues. CDR1 LGHDT and CDR2 YNNKEL come from the germline V gene (reference sequence). V lost 0 bases, J lost 0 bases, and 7 bases stayed unmatched.

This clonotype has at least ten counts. In DNA form, the CDR3 reads TGTGCCACCAGCAGAGAGCTTTCAACTTTGTACAATGAGCAGTTCTTC. This translates into CATSRELSTLYNEQFF. The V gene is TRBV15, the J gene TRBJ2-1; D gene unclear. The V gene's germline CDR1 is LNHNV and CDR2 YYDKDF (reference sequence). The CDR3 spans 16 residues. Trimming shortened V by 0 bases and J by 4 bases, and 13 bases separated the two germline ends.

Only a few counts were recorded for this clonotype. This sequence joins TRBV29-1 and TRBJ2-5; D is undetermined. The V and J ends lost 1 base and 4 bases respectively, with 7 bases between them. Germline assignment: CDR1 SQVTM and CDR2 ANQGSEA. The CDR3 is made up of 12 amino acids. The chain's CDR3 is CSVEGVGETQYF. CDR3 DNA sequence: TGCAGCGTTGAAGGGGTTGGAGAGACCCAGTACTTC. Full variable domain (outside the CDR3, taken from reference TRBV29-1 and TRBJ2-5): SAVISQKPSRDICQRGTSLTIQCQVDSQVTMMFWYRQQPGQSLTLIATANQGSEATYESGFVIDKFPISRPNLTFSTLTVSNMSPEDSSIYLCSVEGVGETQYFGPGTRLLVL.

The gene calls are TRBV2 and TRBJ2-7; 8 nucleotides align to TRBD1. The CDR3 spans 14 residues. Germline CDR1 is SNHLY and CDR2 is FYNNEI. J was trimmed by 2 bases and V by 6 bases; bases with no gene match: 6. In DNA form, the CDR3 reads TGTGCCAGCAGCGTTGACAGGGGACCCTACGAGCAGTACTTC. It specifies CASSVDRGPYEQYF.

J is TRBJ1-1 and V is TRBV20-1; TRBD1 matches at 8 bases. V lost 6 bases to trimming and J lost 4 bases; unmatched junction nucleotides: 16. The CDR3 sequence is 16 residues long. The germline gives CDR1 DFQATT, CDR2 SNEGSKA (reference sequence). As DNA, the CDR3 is TGCAGTGCCCCCAATACGGACAGGGCCTTGGGCACTGAAGCTTTCTTT. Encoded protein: CSAPNTDRALGTEAFF.

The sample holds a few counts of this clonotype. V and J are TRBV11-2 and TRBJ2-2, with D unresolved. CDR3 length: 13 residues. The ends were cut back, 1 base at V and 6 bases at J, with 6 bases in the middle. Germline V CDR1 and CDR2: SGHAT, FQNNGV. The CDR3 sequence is CASSLGVSGELFF. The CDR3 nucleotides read TGTGCCAGCAGCTTAGGGGTTTCCGGGGAGCTGTTTTTT.

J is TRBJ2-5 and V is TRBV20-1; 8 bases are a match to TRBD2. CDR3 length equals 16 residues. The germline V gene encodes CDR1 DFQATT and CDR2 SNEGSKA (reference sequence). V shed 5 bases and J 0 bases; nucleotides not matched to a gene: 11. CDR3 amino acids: CSASAGRGRYQETQYF. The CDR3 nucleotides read TGCAGTGCTTCAGCGGGGCGCGGGAGGTACCAAGAGACCCAGTACTTC.

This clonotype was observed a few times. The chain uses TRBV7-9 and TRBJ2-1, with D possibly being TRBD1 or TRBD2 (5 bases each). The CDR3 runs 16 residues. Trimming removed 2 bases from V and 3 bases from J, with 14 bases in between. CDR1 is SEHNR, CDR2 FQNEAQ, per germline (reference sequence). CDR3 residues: CASSLTTGTHYNEQFF. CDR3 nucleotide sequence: TGTGCCAGCAGCTTAACTACCGGGACGCACTACAATGAGCAGTTCTTC.

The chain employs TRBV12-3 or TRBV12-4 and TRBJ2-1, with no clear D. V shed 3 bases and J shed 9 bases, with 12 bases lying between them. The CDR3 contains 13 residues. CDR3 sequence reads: CASSFGSEREQFF. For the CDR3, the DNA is TGTGCCAGCAGTTTCGGTAGTGAGCGTGAGCAGTTCTTC.

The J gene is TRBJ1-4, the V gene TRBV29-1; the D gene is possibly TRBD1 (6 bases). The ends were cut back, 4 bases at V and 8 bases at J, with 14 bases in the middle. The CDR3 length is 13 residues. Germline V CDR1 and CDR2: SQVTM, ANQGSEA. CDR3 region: CSVGETGVEKLFF. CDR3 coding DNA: TGCAGCGTTGGTGAGACAGGAGTCGAAAAACTGTTTTTT.

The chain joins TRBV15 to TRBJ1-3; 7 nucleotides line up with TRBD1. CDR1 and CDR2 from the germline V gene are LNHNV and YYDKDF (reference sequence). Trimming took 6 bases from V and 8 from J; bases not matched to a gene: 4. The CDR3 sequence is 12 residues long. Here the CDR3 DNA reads TGTGCCACCAGGGGCACAGGGGACACCATATATTTT. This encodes CATRGTGDTIYF. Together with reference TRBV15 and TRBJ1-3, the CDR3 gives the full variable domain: DAMVIQNPRYQVTQFGKPVTLSCSQTLNHNVMYWYQQKSSQAPKLLFHYYDKDFNNEADTPDNFQSRRPNTSFCFLDIRSPGLGDTAMYLCATRGTGDTIYFGEGSWLTVV.

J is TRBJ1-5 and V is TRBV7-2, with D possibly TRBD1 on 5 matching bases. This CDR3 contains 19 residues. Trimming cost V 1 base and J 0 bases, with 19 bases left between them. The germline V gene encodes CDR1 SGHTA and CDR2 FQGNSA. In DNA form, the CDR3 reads TGTGCCAGCAGCTTAGGAGTCGGGAGCGGGGGACCTAGCAATCAGCCCCAGCATTTT. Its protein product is CASSLGVGSGGPSNQPQHF.

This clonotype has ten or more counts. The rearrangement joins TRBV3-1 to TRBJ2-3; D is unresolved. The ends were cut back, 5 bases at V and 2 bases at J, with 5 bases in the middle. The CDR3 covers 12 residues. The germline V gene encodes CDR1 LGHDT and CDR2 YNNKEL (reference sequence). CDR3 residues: CASSFHTDTQYF. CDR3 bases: TGTGCCAGCAGCTTCCACACAGATACGCAGTATTTT.

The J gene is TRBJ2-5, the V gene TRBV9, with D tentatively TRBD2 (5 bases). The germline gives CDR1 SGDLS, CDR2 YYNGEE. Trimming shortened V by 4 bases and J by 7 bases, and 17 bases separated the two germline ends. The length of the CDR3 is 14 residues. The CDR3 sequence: CASSPPTSGGTQYF. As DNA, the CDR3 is TGTGCCAGCAGCCCCCCAACTAGTGGCGGGACCCAGTACTTC.